This TCR beta chain was sequenced in a study of technical replicates of blood from a few donors. Sequenced by immunoSEQ multiplex PCR; TCRdb stores in-frame clones only, minus some. The sample carries some 57,000 clones, roughly 97% recorded once. CDR3 length equals 16 residues. The V and J ends lost 1 base and 5 bases, in that order; junction bases with no gene match: 9. Germline-derived CDR1 and CDR2 are SGDLS and YYNGEE. The sequence was obtained from a human donor in good health. The specimen sequenced was T cells isolated from PBMCs. The J gene is TRBJ2-1, the V gene TRBV9; 7 bases match TRBD2. CDR3 sequence: CASSVTGTNYNNEQFF. The CDR3 DNA reads as TGTGCCAGCAGCGTAACCGGGACTAACTATAACAATGAGCAGTTCTTC. The full variable domain, its missing parts supplied by reference TRBV9 and TRBJ2-1, is DSGVTQTPKHLITATGQRVTLRCSPRSGDLSVYWYQQSLDQGLQFLIQYYNGEERAKGNILERFSAQQFPDLHSELNLSSLELGDSALYFCASSVTGTNYNNEQFFGPGTRLTVL.